One sample yielded the 18 T cell receptor beta chains listed below, sequenced in a study of T cell changes during pregnancy in multiple sclerosis. Generated by immunoSEQ multiplex PCR, the TCRdb table keeps only in-frame clones and is missing some. Of 35,000 to 45,000 clones in the sample, almost 95% were seen once. Sequencing was done on a sample of peripheral blood. All receptors derive from a female donor with multiple sclerosis, enrolled in a pregnancy study.

The V and J genes are TRBV27 and TRBJ2-1; tentatively, D is TRBD2 (6 bases). This CDR3 comprises 17 residues. Germline-derived CDR1 and CDR2 are MNHEY and SMNVEV (reference sequence). V lost 5 bases, J lost 8 bases, and 25 bases lay in between. CDR3 protein: CASSLPPGTEVGDEQFF. The CDR3 DNA reads TGTGCCAGCAGTCTACCTCCCGGGACTGAGGTAGGGGATGAGCAGTTCTTC.

This clone was detected only a few times. The J gene is TRBJ2-7, the V gene TRBV6-5; D not certain. Looked up from germline, CDR1 is MNHEY and CDR2 is SVGAGI. CDR3 length: 13 amino acids. Trimming shortened V by 8 bases and J by 2 bases, and 13 bases separated the two germline ends. The CDR3 DNA sequence: TGTGCCAGCGGGCTACAGTCCGCCTACGAGCAGTACTTC. It is translated as CASGLQSAYEQYF.

V and J are TRBV5-4 and TRBJ1-2; a possible D gene is TRBD1 (6 bases). CDR3 length: 12 amino acids. From germline, CDR1 is SGHNT and CDR2 YYREEE (reference sequence). V lost 6 bases to trimming and J lost 8 bases, with 14 bases between them. The CDR3 coding sequence is TGTGCCAGCACTCTAGACAGGAGAGGCTACACCTTC. Translating gives CASTLDRRGYTF.

The chain combines TRBV6-5 with TRBJ2-7, with TRBD2 as a possible D gene (5 bases). V was cut by 6 bases and J by 6 bases, with 12 bases left in between. Germline lookup yields CDR1 MNHEY and CDR2 SVGAGI. The CDR3 length is 12 residues. The CDR3 DNA is TGTGCCAGCAGCCCTACTAGGCGCGAGCAGTACTTC. Its translation is CASSPTRREQYF.

CDR3 sequence reads: CASSQPPTDTQYF. The CDR3 nucleotides are TGTGCCAGCAGCCAGCCCCCCACAGATACGCAGTATTTT. The chain has TRBV4-2 and TRBJ2-3; D gene uncertain. The CDR3 consists of 13 residues. Germline V gives CDR1 LGHNA, CDR2 YNFKEQ. The V end was cut by 3 bases, the J end by 2 bases, with 6 bases between.

The J gene is TRBJ2-3, the V gene TRBV29-1; 8 bases are a match to TRBD2. This CDR3 spans 11 amino acids. The junction had 2 bases not matched to a gene; V was cut back by 3 bases and J by 9 bases. Germline lookup yields CDR1 SQVTM and CDR2 ANQGSEA. This chain's CDR3 is CSVEERETQYF. CDR3 nucleotide sequence: TGCAGCGTTGAGGAGCGGGAGACGCAGTATTTT.

J is TRBJ2-1 and V is TRBV7-3, with TRBD2 matching over 10 bases. V gave up 2 bases and J gave up 3 bases; unmatched junction bases: 10. CDR1 and CDR2 (germline): SGHTA, FQGTGA. The CDR3 sequence is 18 residues long. Here the CDR3 reads CASSLLMGRTSGYNEQFF. In nucleotides, the CDR3 is TGTGCCAGCAGCTTACTGATGGGAAGGACTAGCGGCTACAATGAGCAGTTCTTC.

This chain joins TRBV6-5 and TRBJ1-1, with D maybe TRBD1 (5 bases). This CDR3 contains 14 residues. V lost 6 bases and J lost 3, with 14 bases in between. The germline CDR1 and CDR2 sequences are MNHEY and SVGAGI. CDR3 residues: CASSPLGGHTEAFF. As DNA, the CDR3 is TGTGCCAGCAGCCCGCTCGGGGGACACACTGAAGCTTTCTTT.

The CDR3 loop reads CASSMYRENQPQHF. The CDR3 coding sequence is TGTGCCAGTAGTATGTACAGAGAGAATCAGCCCCAGCATTTT. The genes are TRBV19 and TRBJ1-5; no clear D gene. The CDR3 covers 14 residues. Trimming stripped 3 bases from V and 4 bases from J, with 10 bases between. Germline CDR1 and CDR2: LNHDA and SQIVND (reference sequence).

This chain connects TRBV5-1 to TRBJ2-7, with D uncertain. The CDR3 is 13 residues long. Per germline, CDR1 SGHRS and CDR2 YFSETQ. V was cut by 0 bases and J by 3 bases, with 7 bases left in between. The DNA of the CDR3 is TGCGCCAGCAGCTTGGGACGGAGCTACGAGCAGTACTTC. It encodes CASSLGRSYEQYF. The entire variable domain, with the rest obtained from reference TRBV5-1 and TRBJ2-7, is as follows: KAGVTQTPRYLIKTRGQQVTLSCSPISGHRSVSWYQQTPGQGLQFLFEYFSETQRNKGNFPGRFSGRQFSNSRSEMNVSTLELGDSALYLCASSLGRSYEQYFGPGTRLTVT.

The chain couples TRBV27 to TRBJ2-3; D assignment may be TRBD1 or TRBD2 (5 bases each). Trimming took off 5 bases at V and 0 bases at J, with 18 bases between the two ends. The CDR3 totals 17 residues. Germline CDR1 MNHEY, CDR2 SMNVEV (reference sequence). The CDR3 loop is CASSMIPGRFSTDTQYF. Written as DNA, the CDR3 is TGTGCCAGCAGTATGATTCCGGGACGGTTTAGCACAGATACGCAGTATTTT.

The chain carries TRBV28 and TRBJ1-5, with D perhaps matching TRBD1 (5 bases). The CDR3 extends over 16 amino acids. Looked up from germline, CDR1 is MDHEN and CDR2 is SYDVKM. Between the trimmed V and J ends, which lost 5 bases and 3 bases, there was a span of 17 bases. DNA of the CDR3: TGTGCCAGCAGTCCTGGGTCCGGGGACTTCAATCAGCCCCAGCATTTT. Protein sequence: CASSPGSGDFNQPQHF.

The chain carries TRBV2 and TRBJ1-2; 8 positions match TRBD1. Unmatched junction bases numbered 10, after V lost 5 bases and J lost 8 bases. This CDR3 is built from 14 residues. From germline, CDR1 is SNHLY and CDR2 FYNNEI. CDR3 amino acids: CASSSDRALYGYTF. The DNA for the CDR3 is TGTGCCAGCAGTTCGGACAGGGCCCTTTACGGCTACACCTTC. Filled out from reference TRBV2 and TRBJ1-2, the complete variable domain reads EPEVTQTPSHQVTQMGQEVILRCVPISNHLYFYWYRQILGQKVEFLVSFYNNEISEKSEIFDDQFSVERPDGSNFTLKIRSTKLEDSAMYFCASSSDRALYGYTFGSGTRLTVV.

The rearrangement joins TRBV5-6 to TRBJ2-3, with 7 bases fitting TRBD1. The J segment lost 1 base and the V segment lost 0 bases, leaving 5 bases of the junction unmatched. The germline CDR1 and CDR2 sequences are SGHDT and YYEEEE. The CDR3 is made up of 16 amino acids. CDR3 region: CASSLESGQGTDTQYF. Here the CDR3 DNA reads TGTGCCAGCAGCTTGGAGTCTGGACAGGGCACAGATACGCAGTATTTT.

This clone was seen a handful of times. This chain links TRBV6-4 with TRBJ1-1; weak D call: TRBD1 (6 bases). V was shortened by 3 bases and J by 1 base, with 9 bases between the two germline ends. Germline assignment: CDR1 MRHNA and CDR2 SNTAGT. The CDR3 is made up of 14 amino acids. For the CDR3, the DNA is TGTGCCAGCAGTGAACAGGGCGAGAACACTGAAGCTTTCTTT. This encodes CASSEQGENTEAFF.

V is TRBV11-1 and J is TRBJ2-7, with D perhaps given as TRBD1 or TRBD2 (5 bases each). Looked up from germline, CDR1 is SGHAT and CDR2 is FQDESV (reference sequence). This CDR3 contains 12 residues. The ends were cut back, 6 bases at V and 2 bases at J, with 8 bases in the middle. CDR3 region: CASSGTAYEQYF. CDR3 nucleotide sequence: TGTGCCAGCAGTGGGACGGCCTACGAGCAGTACTTC.

The chain recombines TRBV5-1 with TRBJ2-1, with TRBD2 matching over 7 bases. Unmatched junction bases numbered 2, after V lost 0 bases and J lost 8 bases. The CDR3 covers 13 residues. Germline V gene data show CDR1 as SGHRS and CDR2 as YFSETQ. CDR3 loop: CASSLAGGYEQFF. The CDR3 coding sequence is TGCGCCAGCAGCTTGGCCGGGGGGTATGAGCAGTTCTTC.

This sequence joins TRBV7-2 and TRBJ1-3; D is undetermined. Germline CDR1 and CDR2: SGHTA and FQGNSA. Deletions cut 1 base from V and 4 bases from J, with 11 bases between. This CDR3 has 15 amino acids. The CDR3 here is CASSLEGGRGNTIYF. DNA for the CDR3: TGTGCCAGCAGCTTAGAAGGAGGGCGGGGAAACACCATATATTTT.